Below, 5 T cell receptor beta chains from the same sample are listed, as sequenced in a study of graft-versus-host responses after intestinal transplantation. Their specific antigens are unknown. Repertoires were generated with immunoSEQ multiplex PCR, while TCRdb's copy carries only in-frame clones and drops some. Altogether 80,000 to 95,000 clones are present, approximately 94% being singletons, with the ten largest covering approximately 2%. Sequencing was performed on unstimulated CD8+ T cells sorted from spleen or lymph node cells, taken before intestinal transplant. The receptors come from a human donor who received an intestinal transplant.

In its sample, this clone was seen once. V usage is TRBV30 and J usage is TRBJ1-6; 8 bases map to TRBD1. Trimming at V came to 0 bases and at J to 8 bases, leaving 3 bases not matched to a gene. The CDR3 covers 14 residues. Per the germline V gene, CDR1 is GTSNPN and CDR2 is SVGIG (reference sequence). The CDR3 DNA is TGTGCCTGGAGTGTAACAGGGGGGCATTCACCCCTCCACTTT. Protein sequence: CAWSVTGGHSPLHF.

The CDR3 is CASSLGRLRDEQYF. CDR3 coding DNA: TGTGCCAGCAGCCTCGGACGGCTGAGGGACGAGCAGTACTTC. The chain carries TRBV7-9 and TRBJ2-7; tentatively, D is TRBD2 (5 bases). Trimming stripped 5 bases from V and 5 bases from J, with 16 bases between. This CDR3 has 14 residues. The germline V gene has CDR1 SEHNR and CDR2 FQNEAQ (reference sequence). Based on the CDR3 plus reference TRBV7-9 and TRBJ2-7, the full variable domain is DTGVSQNPRHKITKRGQNVTFRCDPISEHNRLYWYRQTLGQGPEFLTYFQNEAQLEKSRLLSDRFSAERPKGSFSTLEIQRTEQGDSAMYLCASSLGRLRDEQYFGPGTRLTVT.

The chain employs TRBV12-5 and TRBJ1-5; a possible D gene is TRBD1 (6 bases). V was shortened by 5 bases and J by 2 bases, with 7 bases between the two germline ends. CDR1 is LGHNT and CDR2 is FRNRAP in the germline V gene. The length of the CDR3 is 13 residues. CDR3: CASGPGGNQPQHF. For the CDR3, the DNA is TGTGCTAGTGGTCCAGGGGGCAATCAGCCCCAGCATTTT.

The CDR3 nucleotides are TGCAGCGTTGAAGTCGCAGGGGAGTATGGCTACACCTTC. Encoded protein: CSVEVAGEYGYTF. The chain combines TRBV29-1 with TRBJ1-2; the D gene is possibly TRBD1 (6 bases). Per germline, CDR1 SQVTM and CDR2 ANQGSEA. The CDR3 contains 13 residues. V was shortened by 1 base and J by 5 bases, with 11 bases between the two germline ends.

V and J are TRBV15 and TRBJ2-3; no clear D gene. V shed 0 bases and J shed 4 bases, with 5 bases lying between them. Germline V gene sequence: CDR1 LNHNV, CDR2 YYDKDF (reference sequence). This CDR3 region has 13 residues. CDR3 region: CATSRDYADTQYF. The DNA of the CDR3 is TGTGCCACCAGCAGAGATTATGCAGATACGCAGTATTTT.